This T cell receptor (beta chain) was sequenced for a study of blood T cells in healthy people across ages. With a J-beta primer mix and a sample-barcoded 5' primer, a second PCR ran about 7 to 12 cycles. Each CDR3 protein is one row after TCRdb ran MiXCR on the 5' RACE reads. The data show some 900,000 distinct CDR3 sequences, with around 28% seen just once and roughly 17% held by the top ten. This clonotype was recorded at least ten times. CDR1 and CDR2 (germline): MGHRA, YSYEKL. CDR3 size: 16 residues. V was shortened by 1 base and J by 2 bases, with 12 bases between the two germline ends. This sequence joins TRBV4-1 and TRBJ2-1; D is undetermined. Sequenced input: blood. The sequence was collected from a woman older than 75 in good health. The DNA of the CDR3 is TGCGCCAGCAGCCAAGCAATGGGTTTCACCTACAATGAGCAGTTCTTC. Its translation is CASSQAMGFTYNEQFF.